This entry lists 8 T cell receptor beta chains sequenced from one sample in a study of blood T cell repertoires in COVID-19. Data came from immunoSEQ multiplex PCR; TCRdb stores just in-frame clones and leaves some out. The top ten hold under 30% of the sample, which has 150,000 to 200,000 clones, about 87% seen once. Sequenced sample: peripheral blood. The receptor set was obtained from a man aged 60 to 75 with acute or convalescent COVID-19.

This chain joins TRBV7-9 and TRBJ2-5; 9 bases match TRBD2. Germline assignment: CDR1 SEHNR and CDR2 FQNEAQ (reference sequence). The CDR3 runs to 16 residues. Trimming took 6 bases from V and 7 from J; bases not matched to a gene: 15. This chain's CDR3 is CASSVSGSLNGGTQYF. DNA of the CDR3: TGTGCCAGCAGTGTTAGCGGGAGTCTAAACGGCGGGACCCAGTACTTC.

The chain combines TRBV5-1 with TRBJ1-4; TRBD1 matches at 8 bases. Germline V gene data show CDR1 as SGHRS and CDR2 as YFSETQ. The CDR3 is 15 amino acids. With 4 bases clipped from V and 3 bases from J, the junction kept 5 bases outside the gene matches. Here the CDR3 reads CASSGQGRSNEKLFF. The CDR3 bases are TGCGCCAGCAGCGGACAGGGTCGGTCTAATGAAAAACTGTTTTTT.

This clone showed up just once. This chain links TRBV6-5 with TRBJ2-5, with unresolved D. This CDR3 has 13 amino acids. Germline-derived CDR1 and CDR2 are MNHEY and SVGAGI. The V and J ends lost 2 bases and 3 bases respectively, with 7 bases between them. The CDR3 loop is CASSYLEKETQYF. The CDR3 bases are TGTGCCAGCAGTTACCTAGAAAAAGAGACCCAGTACTTC.

The chain uses TRBV6-4 and TRBJ2-2, with a possible D match to TRBD2 (6 bases). The ends were cut back, 8 bases at V and 2 bases at J, with 15 bases in the middle. Germline CDR1 reads MRHNA; CDR2 reads SNTAGT. This CDR3 is 15 amino acids long. CDR3 coding DNA: TGTGCCAGCCGGCCGGAAGCGGGTAACACCGGGGAGCTGTTTTTT. Its translation: CASRPEAGNTGELFF.

V usage is TRBV7-8 and J usage is TRBJ2-3; tentative D call: TRBD2 (5 bases). Germline V lookup: CDR1 SGHVS, CDR2 FQNEAQ. The CDR3 runs to 14 residues. V shed 5 bases and J shed 2 bases, with 11 bases lying between them. In DNA, the CDR3 is TGTGCCAGCAGCCCTCACCGGGACACAGATACGCAGTATTTT. Translated, it gives CASSPHRDTDTQYF.

The J gene is TRBJ1-1, the V gene TRBV6-5, with 8 positions matching TRBD1. V trimming: 6 bases; J trimming: 4 bases; junction bases outside the gene matches: 7. The CDR3 consists of 14 residues. Germline V CDR1 and CDR2: MNHEY, SVGAGI. CDR3 in DNA: TGTGCCAGCAGAGGACAGGGCCCGACCACTGAAGCTTTCTTT. Protein sequence: CASRGQGPTTEAFF.

The gene calls are TRBV24-1 and TRBJ1-3, with 9 bases fitting TRBD1. The CDR3 runs 17 residues. V lost 3 bases to trimming and J lost 4 bases; unmatched junction nucleotides: 9. From germline, CDR1 is KGHDR and CDR2 SFDVKD. This CDR3 reads CATSDAGQGSSGNTIYF. The DNA for the CDR3 is TGTGCCACCAGTGATGCGGGACAGGGCTCGTCAGGAAACACCATATATTTT.

This clone was counted a single time. The rearrangement joins TRBV11-3 to TRBJ2-5; D unresolved. Per the germline V gene, CDR1 is SGHNT and CDR2 is YENEEA. V was pared by 1 base and J by 5 bases, with 8 bases between. This CDR3 has 13 amino acids. CDR3 nucleotides: TGTGCCAGCAGCTTAGGGTGGGCCGAGACCCAGTACTTC. Translated: CASSLGWAETQYF.